These 27 T cell receptor beta chains originate from one sample sequenced in a study of shared clonotypes between healthy human individuals. Method: immunoSEQ multiplex PCR; TCRdb's copy keeps in-frame clones and lacks some. The table records around 510,000 clones, about 96% of them present only once. The sample taken for sequencing was naive CD4+ T cells sorted from blood. Subset described: CD45RA+ positively selected. These receptors were obtained from a woman under 40 in good health.

The chain couples TRBV28 to TRBJ1-3; 10 bases are shared with TRBD1. The CDR3 is 15 residues long. V lost 6 bases to trimming and J lost 0 bases; unmatched junction nucleotides: 2. In germline, CDR1 is MDHEN, CDR2 SYDVKM. CDR3 nucleotide sequence: TGTGCCAGCAGCAGACAGGGGGCCTCTGGAAACACCATATATTTT. It specifies CASSRQGASGNTIYF. The entire variable domain, with the rest obtained from reference TRBV28 and TRBJ1-3, is as follows: DVKVTQSSRYLVKRTGEKVFLECVQDMDHENMFWYRQDPGLGLRLIYFSYDVKMKEKGDIPEGYSVSREKKERFSLILESASTNQTSMYLCASSRQGASGNTIYFGEGSWLTVV.

This chain links TRBV28 with TRBJ1-5, with 7 bases identical to TRBD1. CDR3 length: 16 amino acids. Germline CDR1 reads MDHEN; CDR2 reads SYDVKM. V trimming: 9 bases; J trimming: 3 bases; junction bases outside the gene matches: 14. The CDR3 loop is CASRQGNWGNNQPQHF. CDR3 bases: TGTGCCAGTAGACAGGGAAATTGGGGAAACAATCAGCCCCAGCATTTT.

This sequence joins TRBV11-2 and TRBJ2-7; possible D gene TRBD2, 6 bases. From germline, CDR1 is SGHAT and CDR2 FQNNGV. The CDR3 has 14 amino acids. V lost 5 bases, J lost 4 bases, and 15 bases lay in between. The CDR3 reads CASSPTPGEYEQYF. DNA for the CDR3: TGTGCCAGCAGCCCGACTCCGGGAGAGTACGAGCAGTACTTC.

V gene TRBV28 combines with J gene TRBJ2-5; D ambiguous. Near its end, the DNA agrees better with TRBJ2-7, so the J call may be wrong. From germline, CDR1 is MDHEN and CDR2 SYDVKM. The CDR3 runs to 14 residues. CDR3 coding DNA: TGTGCCAGCAGTCATCCTACTTCTTCCTACGAGCAGTACTTC. Translating it yields CASSHPTSSYEQYF.

The rearrangement joins TRBV28 to TRBJ2-5, with a possible D match to TRBD2 (5 bases). The assigned J gene may be wrong: the sequence end matches TRBJ2-7 better. From germline, CDR1 is MDHEN and CDR2 SYDVKM. The CDR3 sequence is 12 residues long. The CDR3 nucleotides read TGTGCCAGCAAAAGCGGAGCCTACGAGCAGTACTTC. It codes for CASKSGAYEQYF.

This clone has a single count. This rearrangement joins TRBV5-1 to TRBJ1-1, with unresolved D. The CDR3 length is 14 residues. V was cut by 1 base and J by 7 bases, with 14 bases left in between. The V gene's germline CDR1 is SGHRS and CDR2 YFSETQ. In DNA, the CDR3 is TGCGCCAGCAGCTTGACGCCGGGGATCGGTGAAGCTTTCTTT. Translation gives CASSLTPGIGEAFF.

CDR3 region: CASMGARSYEQYF. In nucleotides, the CDR3 is TGCGCCAGCATGGGGGCCAGGTCCTACGAGCAGTACTTC. The chain uses TRBV10-1 and TRBJ2-7, with D maybe TRBD1 (6 bases). Trimming left V 7 bases short and J 1 base short, with 11 bases between. Germline CDR1 and CDR2: WNHNN and SYGVQD (reference sequence). The CDR3 contains 13 residues.

This clone was counted a few times. Within the sample, other DNA sequences also encode this same CDR3. The rearrangement joins TRBV28 to TRBJ2-1; the D gene is possibly TRBD2 (6 bases). The germline V gene has CDR1 MDHEN and CDR2 SYDVKM. Trimming took 2 bases from V and 7 from J, leaving 6 bases between them. CDR3 length equals 12 residues. For the CDR3, the DNA is TGTGCCAGCAGTTTACGGGGGAATGAGCAGTTCTTC. It codes for CASSLRGNEQFF.

This rearrangement joins TRBV28 to TRBJ1-1; D is ambiguous. Per the germline V gene, CDR1 is MDHEN and CDR2 is SYDVKM. The CDR3 covers 13 residues. V shed 7 bases and J shed 7 bases, with 16 bases lying between them. The CDR3 coding sequence is TGTGCCAGCACCTTAGGAAGAGAGGTTGAAGCTTTCTTT. This encodes CASTLGREVEAFF.

The rearrangement uses TRBV28 and TRBJ1-2, with a tentative D call TRBD1 (6 bases). Trimming pared 7 bases from V and 2 bases from J, leaving 11 bases between. Germline-derived CDR1 and CDR2 are MDHEN and SYDVKM. This CDR3 has 13 amino acids. The CDR3 region has the DNA TGTGCCAGCATTTCCGGGACAAACTATGGCTACACCTTC. This translates into CASISGTNYGYTF.

The chain links TRBV28 to TRBJ2-6; D may match TRBD1 or TRBD2 (6 bases each). Trimming shortened V by 2 bases and J by 2 bases, and 13 bases separated the two germline ends. The length of the CDR3 is 17 residues. Germline CDR1 reads MDHEN; CDR2 reads SYDVKM. The CDR3 sequence is CASSLIPGAAGANVLTF. CDR3 nucleotide sequence: TGTGCCAGCAGTTTAATTCCGGGGGCGGCTGGGGCCAACGTCCTGACTTTC.

This clone was counted between two and nine times. The rearrangement links TRBV2 to TRBJ1-5, with D perhaps matching TRBD1 (6 bases). From germline, CDR1 is SNHLY and CDR2 FYNNEI. Trimming cost V 5 bases and J 3 bases, with 8 bases left between them. This CDR3 has 13 residues. CDR3 residues: CASSRTDNQPQHF. The DNA for the CDR3 is TGTGCCAGCAGTCGGACAGACAATCAGCCCCAGCATTTT.

The chain links TRBV27 to TRBJ1-2; tentative D call: TRBD1 (5 bases). This CDR3 has 14 residues. Trimming cost V 7 bases and J 3 bases, with 15 bases left between them. Germline V gene lookup returns CDR1 MNHEY and CDR2 SMNVEV (reference sequence). Here the CDR3 reads CASKRQPNDYGYTF. As DNA, the CDR3 is TGTGCCAGCAAAAGACAGCCGAACGACTATGGCTACACCTTC.

The count of this clone is one. This chain links TRBV19 with TRBJ2-1; 12 bases fit TRBD2. V was pared by 5 bases and J by 7 bases, with 12 bases of the junction left unmatched. CDR3 length: 17 residues. Per the germline V gene, CDR1 is LNHDA and CDR2 is SQIVND (reference sequence). DNA of the CDR3: TGTGCCAGTAGTCCCATCACCGGGACTAGCGGGCCAAATGAGCAGTTCTTC. This translates into CASSPITGTSGPNEQFF.

The chain links TRBV5-1 to TRBJ1-4; D is unclear. Germline-derived CDR1 and CDR2 are SGHRS and YFSETQ. V lost 0 bases and J lost 0, with 12 bases in between. The CDR3 totals 17 residues. The CDR3: CASSLGRVTATNEKLFF. The CDR3 DNA reads as TGCGCCAGCAGCTTGGGGCGGGTTACGGCAACTAATGAAAAACTGTTTTTT.

The chain is built from TRBV7-9 and TRBJ2-1; the match to TRBD2 covers 12 bases. V lost 2 bases to trimming and J lost 4 bases; unmatched junction nucleotides: 6. In germline, CDR1 is SEHNR, CDR2 FQNEAQ (reference sequence). This CDR3 comprises 17 residues. As DNA, the CDR3 is TGTGCCAGCAGCTTACAATGGACTAGCGGGACATACAATGAGCAGTTCTTC. This codes for CASSLQWTSGTYNEQFF.

The chain carries TRBV10-1 and TRBJ2-1, with TRBD1 matching over 7 bases. Trimming took 4 bases from V and 9 from J; bases not matched to a gene: 3. Germline V gives CDR1 WNHNN, CDR2 SYGVQD (reference sequence). This CDR3 is 12 amino acids long. In DNA form, the CDR3 reads TGCGCCAGCAGTGGAGGGGGCAGTGAGCAGTTCTTC. Translated, it gives CASSGGGSEQFF.

The chain carries TRBV9 and TRBJ1-1; tentative D call: TRBD1 (5 bases). Trimming cost V 2 bases and J 5 bases, with 13 bases left between them. The V gene's germline CDR1 is SGDLS and CDR2 YYNGEE. The CDR3 contains 14 residues. Written as DNA, the CDR3 is TGTGCCAGCAGCGTCAGCGGCAGGGTGACTGAAGCTTTCTTT. Its protein is CASSVSGRVTEAFF.

The V gene is TRBV27, the J gene TRBJ1-5, with 7 bases fitting TRBD1. The germline V gene encodes CDR1 MNHEY and CDR2 SMNVEV (reference sequence). The CDR3 contains 15 residues. V lost 6 bases and J lost 7; bases outside the gene matches: 12. The CDR3 DNA follows: TGTGCCAGCAGCCAAAAGACAGGGATCGGGCAGCCCCAGCATTTT. It translates to CASSQKTGIGQPQHF.

This clone was seen only once. The rearrangement joins TRBV9 to TRBJ2-1; 9 nucleotides align to TRBD1. Germline trimming cut 3 bases from V and 6 bases from J; bases unmatched to any gene: 10. The CDR3 is 16 amino acids. Germline CDR1 is SGDLS and CDR2 is YYNGEE. Here the CDR3 reads CASSEWGQGTINEQFF. CDR3 sequence (DNA): TGTGCCAGCAGCGAGTGGGGACAGGGCACTATCAATGAGCAGTTCTTC. Drawing the rest from reference TRBV9 and TRBJ2-1, the complete variable domain is DSGVTQTPKHLITATGQRVTLRCSPRSGDLSVYWYQQSLDQGLQFLIQYYNGEERAKGNILERFSAQQFPDLHSELNLSSLELGDSALYFCASSEWGQGTINEQFFGPGTRLTVL.

This chain connects TRBV27 to TRBJ2-4; no clear D. Trimming took off 2 bases at V and 9 bases at J, with 11 bases between the two ends. This CDR3 has 13 amino acids. Germline-derived CDR1 and CDR2 are MNHEY and SMNVEV (reference sequence). The CDR3: CASSLGPRRIQYF. For the CDR3, the DNA is TGTGCCAGCAGTTTAGGACCCCGCCGCATTCAGTACTTC.

V and J are TRBV10-2 and TRBJ2-2, with TRBD2 matching 11 bases. Unmatched junction bases numbered 12, after V lost 7 bases and J lost 5 bases. Germline V gene sequence: CDR1 WSHSY, CDR2 SAAADI. The CDR3 contains 17 residues. The CDR3 sequence: CASTDPTTSGSTGELFF. CDR3 coding DNA: TGCGCCAGCACCGACCCCACTACTAGCGGGAGTACCGGGGAGCTGTTTTTT.

This chain connects TRBV4-1 to TRBJ1-6; perhaps TRBD1 as D (5 bases). The CDR3 loop spans 13 amino acids. Trimming pared 0 bases from V and 9 bases from J, leaving 6 bases between. Germline V lookup: CDR1 MGHRA, CDR2 YSYEKL. CDR3: CASSQEGGSPLHF. CDR3 sequence (DNA): TGCGCCAGCAGCCAAGAGGGGGGTTCACCCCTCCACTTT.

The rearrangement joins TRBV11-3 to TRBJ2-5; maybe TRBD1 (5 bases). Matching the DNA end better, TRBJ2-7 makes the J call doubtful. Per germline, CDR1 SGHNT and CDR2 YENEEA. This CDR3 is built from 13 residues. In DNA form, the CDR3 reads TGTGCCAGTAGCACCCGTGACAGCTACGAGCAGTACTTC. This encodes CASSTRDSYEQYF.

V is TRBV11-2 and J is TRBJ1-1; D remains ambiguous. V dropped 5 bases and J dropped 4 bases, with 17 bases sitting between them. Germline-derived CDR1 and CDR2 are SGHAT and FQNNGV. This CDR3 has 15 amino acids. CDR3 bases: TGTGCCAGCAGCCCAAAGGCAGAGGCCCTCACTGAAGCTTTCTTT. It encodes CASSPKAEALTEAFF.

The chain couples TRBV7-3 to TRBJ2-1; D ambiguous. The CDR3 extends over 13 amino acids. V was shortened by 1 base and J by 5 bases, with 6 bases between the two germline ends. CDR1 SGHTA and CDR2 FQGTGA come from the germline V gene. This CDR3 reads CASSLILDNEQFF. DNA of the CDR3: TGTGCCAGCAGCTTAATTCTGGACAATGAGCAGTTCTTC.

V gene TRBV7-9 combines with J gene TRBJ2-2; 8 bases are shared with TRBD1. After removal of 5 bases from V and 10 bases from J, the junction contained 9 bases not matched to a gene. The CDR3 has 14 amino acids. Germline V gives CDR1 SEHNR, CDR2 FQNEAQ (reference sequence). CDR3 sequence (DNA): TGTGCCAGCAGCCAGGGGGCAGGGGGCCTGGAGCTGTTTTTT. Translating it yields CASSQGAGGLELFF.